The 23 T cell receptor beta chains below were found in one sample sequenced in a study of cytomegalovirus exposure and HLA in healthy donors. This table comes from immunoSEQ multiplex PCR, and its TCRdb copy is limited to in-frame clones, with some not included. The sample shows approximately 260,000 clones, approximately 83% of them seen only once. Sequencing used PBMCs. These receptors all stem from a woman aged 25 to 39 in good health and CMV-seropositive.

The rearrangement joins TRBV12-2 to TRBJ2-5; the table calls TRBD1, which could not be checked here. TRBV12-2 is listed as a pseudogene. The CDR3 sequence is 16 residues long. The CDR3 reads CASRLAGQGHDETQYF. The CDR3 DNA follows: TGTGCAAGTCGCTTAGCGGGGCAGGGTCATGACGAGACCCAGTACTTC.

This chain connects TRBV30 to TRBJ1-4, with 7 bases lining up with TRBD1. The CDR3 is 11 amino acids. Germline loops: CDR1 GTSNPN, CDR2 SVGIG (reference sequence). J lost 10 bases, V lost 8 bases, and 7 bases had no gene match. CDR3 in DNA: TGTGCCAGGGACAGAGGTGGAAAACTGTTTTTT. Amino acids: CARDRGGKLFF. The whole variable domain, remainder taken from reference TRBV30 and TRBJ1-4, is SQTIHQWPATLVQPVGSPLSLECTVEGTSNPNLYWYRQAAGRGLQLLFYSVGIGQISSEVPQNLSASRPQDRQFILSSKKLLLSDSGFYLCARDRGGKLFFGSGTQLSVL.

This chain joins TRBV11-1 and TRBJ2-1; 9 bases line up with TRBD2. The CDR3 length is 15 residues. Unmatched junction bases numbered 11, after V lost 7 bases and J lost 7 bases. Per the germline V gene, CDR1 is SGHAT and CDR2 is FQDESV (reference sequence). CDR3 coding DNA: TGTGCCAGCACACCACTAGCGGGTAGTAAGAATGAGCAGTTCTTC. Its protein is CASTPLAGSKNEQFF. Variable domain in full (rest from reference TRBV11-1 and TRBJ2-1): EAEVAQSPRYKITEKSQAVAFWCDPISGHATLYWYRQILGQGPELLVQFQDESVVDDSQLPKDRFSAERLKGVDSTLKIQPAELGDSAMYLCASTPLAGSKNEQFFGPGTRLTVL.

This clone was seen a few times. Other nucleotide sequences in the sample specify the same CDR3. The rearrangement links TRBV2 to TRBJ1-1, with D possibly matching TRBD1 (5 bases). CDR1 and CDR2 from the germline V gene are SNHLY and FYNNEI. V lost 1 base and J 6 bases, leaving 9 bases between the germline ends. This CDR3 has 13 residues. The CDR3 spells CASSEVGGAEAFF. The CDR3 region has the DNA TGTGCCAGCAGTGAAGTTGGAGGGGCTGAAGCTTTCTTT.

V and J are TRBV5-4 and TRBJ2-7; 7 bases agree with TRBD2. Germline CDR1 reads SGHNT; CDR2 reads YYREEE (reference sequence). The length of the CDR3 is 13 residues. J gave up 3 bases and V 4 bases, and 4 bases lay outside the gene matches. The CDR3 region has the DNA TGTGCCAGCAGCAGGGACTATCTCTACGAGCAGTACTTC. It is translated as CASSRDYLYEQYF.

This chain links TRBV7-9 with TRBJ2-7, with D possibly matching TRBD2 (5 bases). Germline V lookup: CDR1 SEHNR, CDR2 FQNEAQ (reference sequence). The CDR3 has 15 residues. The V end was cut by 1 base, the J end by 5 bases, with 15 bases between. CDR3: CASSLEIPGKDEQYF. The DNA for the CDR3 is TGTGCCAGCAGCTTAGAAATTCCGGGAAAGGACGAGCAGTACTTC.

The CDR3 DNA sequence: TGTGCCAGTAGTACCCAAAATCAGCCCCAGCATTTT. Amino acid sequence: CASSTQNQPQHF. The chain uses TRBV19 and TRBJ1-5; D unclear. The CDR3 extends over 12 amino acids. Trimming removed 4 bases at V and 4 bases at J, with 5 bases between. Germline CDR1 and CDR2: LNHDA and SQIVND (reference sequence).

The chain combines TRBV7-9 with TRBJ1-3, with a weak D call TRBD1 (5 bases). The germline V and J ends were trimmed by 1 base and 2 bases, with 6 bases remaining between them. CDR1 and CDR2 from the germline V gene are SEHNR and FQNEAQ (reference sequence). This CDR3 region has 14 residues. The CDR3 DNA reads TGTGCCAGCAGCTTAGTAGGGGCTGGAAACACCATATATTTT. Amino acid sequence: CASSLVGAGNTIYF.

The chain links TRBV18 to TRBJ1-2, with D uncertain. V gave up 4 bases and J gave up 2 bases, with 11 bases separating them. CDR1 KGHSH and CDR2 LQKENI come from the germline V gene. CDR3 size: 14 residues. The CDR3, as DNA: TGTGCCAGCTCACGAAACACAGACAACTATGGCTACACCTTC. Residues: CASSRNTDNYGYTF. The complete variable domain, with remaining parts taken from reference TRBV18 and TRBJ1-2, reads NAGVMQNPRHLVRRRGQEARLRCSPMKGHSHVYWYRQLPEEGLKFMVYLQKENIIDESGMPKERFSAEFPKEGPSILRIQQVVRGDSAAYFCASSRNTDNYGYTFGSGTRLTVV.

This chain links TRBV7-8 with TRBJ2-1, with 8 bases lining up with TRBD2. CDR1 is SGHVS and CDR2 is FQNEAQ in the germline V gene. This CDR3 has 19 amino acids. V dropped 5 bases and J dropped 0; count of bases not matched to a gene: 15. CDR3 nucleotide sequence: TGTGCCAGCAGCCATGGAAGGCGGCGGGAGGAGGGCTCCTACAATGAGCAGTTCTTC. Translation: CASSHGRRREEGSYNEQFF.

This chain connects TRBV10-3 to TRBJ2-7; the match to TRBD1 covers 9 bases. V shed 5 bases, J shed 5 bases, and the junction held 4 bases outside the gene matches. Germline CDR1 and CDR2: ENHRY and SYGVKD. The CDR3 sequence is 13 residues long. CDR3 bases: TGTGCCATCAGTTGGGACAGGGCCAACGAGCAGTACTTC. This encodes CAISWDRANEQYF.

The chain has TRBV5-4 and TRBJ2-7, with 10 bases aligning to TRBD2. This CDR3 is 15 amino acids long. Germline values: CDR1 SGHNT, CDR2 YYREEE (reference sequence). V gave up 1 base and J gave up 2 bases; unmatched junction bases: 3. CDR3 residues: CASSLIAGGPYEQYF. The DNA for the CDR3 is TGTGCCAGCAGCTTGATAGCGGGAGGCCCCTACGAGCAGTACTTC. Filled out from reference TRBV5-4 and TRBJ2-7, the complete variable domain reads ETGVTQSPTHLIKTRGQQVTLRCSSQSGHNTVSWYQQALGQGPQFIFQYYREEENGRGNFPPRFSGLQFPNYSSELNVNALELDDSALYLCASSLIAGGPYEQYFGPGTRLTVT.

Points on this clone: The same CDR3 can be traced to other DNA sequences in this sample. The chain links TRBV18 to TRBJ2-7; 11 bases agree with TRBD2. Looked up from germline, CDR1 is KGHSH and CDR2 is LQKENI. With 3 bases clipped from V and 4 bases from J, the junction kept 2 bases outside the gene matches. This CDR3 spans 14 amino acids. The CDR3 coding sequence is TGTGCCAGCTCACCTACTAGCGGGAGTTACGAGCAGTACTTC. Protein sequence: CASSPTSGSYEQYF.

V and J are TRBV6-4 and TRBJ2-7, with 8 bases identical to TRBD1. Per the germline V gene, CDR1 is MRHNA and CDR2 is SNTAGT. The CDR3 covers 15 residues. With V trimmed by 0 bases and J by 4 bases, 5 bases remained unmatched. In DNA, the CDR3 is TGTGCCAGCAGTGACTCGAGATACAGGGGGTACGAGCAGTACTTC. Protein product: CASSDSRYRGYEQYF.

CDR3 in amino acids: CASTLLGGRNTGELFF. The DNA for the CDR3 is TGTGCCAGTACCCTATTAGGGGGTAGAAACACCGGGGAGCTGTTTTTT. The J gene is TRBJ2-2, the V gene TRBV19, with a weak D call TRBD1 (6 bases). V gave up 7 bases and J gave up 2 bases, with 17 bases separating them. CDR1 is LNHDA and CDR2 is SQIVND in the germline V gene (reference sequence). This CDR3 contains 16 residues.

The V call is TRBV5-4, the J call TRBJ2-3, with 9 positions matching TRBD1. With 4 bases clipped from V and 2 bases from J, the junction kept 5 bases outside the gene matches. The CDR3 sequence is 15 residues long. Looked up from germline, CDR1 is SGHNT and CDR2 is YYREEE (reference sequence). CDR3 nucleotide sequence: TGTGCCAGCAGCCCGACAGGGGGATACACAGATACGCAGTATTTT. The encoded protein is CASSPTGGYTDTQYF. Full variable domain (remainder filled in from reference TRBV5-4 and TRBJ2-3): ETGVTQSPTHLIKTRGQQVTLRCSSQSGHNTVSWYQQALGQGPQFIFQYYREEENGRGNFPPRFSGLQFPNYSSELNVNALELDDSALYLCASSPTGGYTDTQYFGPGTRLTVL.

This chain uses TRBV19 with TRBJ1-2, with TRBD1 as a possible D gene (5 bases). Germline CDR1 LNHDA, CDR2 SQIVND (reference sequence). Trimming pared 5 bases from V and 1 base from J, leaving 17 bases between. The CDR3 consists of 16 residues. CDR3 amino acids: CASSLRSGRVNYGYTF. In DNA form, the CDR3 reads TGTGCCAGTAGTCTACGGTCAGGGAGGGTTAACTATGGCTACACCTTC.

V is TRBV6-1 and J is TRBJ2-3; 7 bases map to TRBD1. CDR3 length equals 15 residues. Germline loops: CDR1 MNHNS, CDR2 SASEGT. V lost 7 bases and J lost 2; bases outside the gene matches: 9. The CDR3 DNA reads as TGTGCCAGCACTCCGTCGACAGGGCTCACAGATACGCAGTATTTT. Its protein product is CASTPSTGLTDTQYF.

The rearrangement links TRBV5-1 to TRBJ1-1; tentative D call: TRBD1 (6 bases). V shed 0 bases and J shed 5 bases, with 14 bases lying between them. Germline V gives CDR1 SGHRS, CDR2 YFSETQ. The CDR3 is 15 amino acids. This chain's CDR3 is CASSLGNSGETEAFF. CDR3 DNA sequence: TGCGCCAGCAGCTTGGGGAATTCAGGGGAGACTGAAGCTTTCTTT.

The chain carries TRBV19 and TRBJ2-7; 7 nucleotides line up with TRBD1. This CDR3 spans 16 amino acids. Unmatched junction bases numbered 10, after V lost 4 bases and J lost 1 base. Germline CDR1 reads LNHDA; CDR2 reads SQIVND (reference sequence). The CDR3 nucleotides are TGTGCCAGTAGTAATCACTGGACAGGTCTTTCCTACGAGCAGTACTTC. It yields the protein CASSNHWTGLSYEQYF.

This chain joins TRBV28 and TRBJ1-1, with D unresolved. Germline V gene lookup returns CDR1 MDHEN and CDR2 SYDVKM. The CDR3 covers 12 residues. Trimming stripped 8 bases from V and 1 base from J, with 8 bases between. The CDR3 DNA sequence: TGTGCCAGCCATCGGGGGAACACTGAAGCTTTCTTT. Amino acid sequence: CASHRGNTEAFF.

The genes are TRBV7-6 and TRBJ1-5, with D possibly TRBD1 on 5 matching bases. From germline, CDR1 is SGHVS and CDR2 FNYEAQ. V was cut by 1 base and J by 9 bases, with 16 bases left in between. The CDR3 extends over 15 amino acids. Here the CDR3 reads CASSLESGGRTPQHF. In nucleotides, the CDR3 is TGTGCCAGCAGCTTAGAAAGTGGGGGGAGGACGCCCCAGCATTTT.

The rearrangement uses TRBV30 and TRBJ1-2; a weak D match, TRBD1 (6 bases). The germline gives CDR1 GTSNPN, CDR2 SVGIG (reference sequence). The V end was cut by 5 bases, the J end by 4 bases, with 17 bases between. The CDR3 runs 14 residues. DNA for the CDR3: TGTGCCTGGTCCAAAACAGGGTTGGGCTATGGCTACACCTTC. It encodes CAWSKTGLGYGYTF.